Below are 16 T cell receptor beta chains sequenced from a single sample in a study of regulatory T cells in long-lasting Graves disease. According to the study, TCR beta libraries were built with iRepertoire HTBI primers and CDR3-region Arm-PCR. MiXCR, run by TCRdb on the multiplex PCR reads, gives a single entry per CDR3 protein. This sample yields 350,000 to 500,000 distinct CDR3 sequences, of which over 15% are seen a single time; 23% belongs to the top ten. The time point: newly diagnosed GD, antithyroid drugs for less than 3 months. PBMC RNA served as the TCR library source. These data also featured in a second study, about T cells in Graves' hyperthyroidism and ophthalmopathy.

The starting material was peripheral blood mononuclear cells (PBMCs), obtained at new diagnosis, from a patient treated with antithyroid drugs. The receptors come from a woman aged 18-29 years with Graves disease.

This clonotype occurred a few times. V gene TRBV7-3 combines with J gene TRBJ2-1; D is possibly TRBD1 (5 bases). Trimming cost V 8 bases and J 3 bases, with 11 bases left between them. Germline V gene sequence: CDR1 SGHTA, CDR2 FQGTGA. CDR3 length equals 13 residues. DNA of the CDR3: TGTGCCAGCTCACAGGATGGCTACAATGAGCAGTTCTTC. This translates into CASSQDGYNEQFF.

This clonotype was seen at least ten times. The chain combines TRBV30 with TRBJ1-1; D ambiguous. The CDR3 covers 14 residues. Per the germline V gene, CDR1 is GTSNPN and CDR2 is SVGIG (reference sequence). Deletions cut 0 bases from V and 5 bases from J, with 13 bases between. The CDR3 sequence: CAWSVPPLGTEAFF. The CDR3 bases are TGTGCCTGGAGTGTACCGCCTCTAGGGACTGAAGCTTTCTTT.

This clonotype was recorded at least ten times. This chain joins TRBV4-3 and TRBJ2-7; 7 nucleotides line up with TRBD1. The CDR3 consists of 14 residues. Germline CDR1 and CDR2: LGHNA and YSLEER. V dropped 1 base and J dropped 2; count of bases not matched to a gene: 2. The CDR3 loop is CASSQGTGPYEQYF. CDR3 in DNA: TGCGCCAGCAGCCAAGGGACAGGCCCCTACGAGCAGTACTTC.

This clonotype has more than one count but fewer than ten. CDR3 region: CSAGLAAYEQYF. In DNA form, the CDR3 reads TGCAGTGCTGGACTAGCGGCCTACGAGCAGTACTTC. This chain joins TRBV20-1 and TRBJ2-7, with TRBD2 identical over 10 bases. With 5 bases clipped from V and 2 bases from J, the junction kept 0 bases outside the gene matches. From germline, CDR1 is DFQATT and CDR2 SNEGSKA (reference sequence). This CDR3 contains 12 residues.

This clonotype has a count of ten or more. The chain carries TRBV28 and TRBJ1-6; D ambiguous. Trimming left V 4 bases short and J 14 bases short, with 15 bases between. Germline V gives CDR1 MDHEN, CDR2 SYDVKM. The CDR3 extends over 13 amino acids. CDR3 DNA sequence: TGTGCCAGCAGTTCCCCCCCGGGTCTAACCCTCCACTTT. Encoded protein: CASSSPPGLTLHF. Based on the CDR3 plus reference TRBV28 and TRBJ1-6, the full variable domain is DVKVTQSSRYLVKRTGEKVFLECVQDMDHENMFWYRQDPGLGLRLIYFSYDVKMKEKGDIPEGYSVSREKKERFSLILESASTNQTSMYLCASSSPPGLTLHFGNGTRLTVT.

V is TRBV6-5 and J is TRBJ1-3, with D maybe TRBD1 (5 bases). Germline assignment: CDR1 MNHEY and CDR2 SVGAGI. The CDR3 sequence is 17 residues long. Trimming removed 4 bases from V and 0 bases from J, with 16 bases in between. The CDR3 nucleotides are TGTGCCAGCAGTTCCCGACGGGGACGCTACTCTGGAAACACCATATATTTT. It encodes CASSSRRGRYSGNTIYF.

This clonotype was observed at least ten times. The chain is built from TRBV29-1 and TRBJ2-1, with 10 bases lining up with TRBD2. The CDR3 has 15 amino acids. Germline loops: CDR1 SQVTM, CDR2 ANQGSEA. Trimming at V came to 1 base and at J to 6 bases, leaving 6 bases not matched to a gene. The CDR3 DNA is TGCAGCGTTGAAGTCGGTCTAGCGGGAGTCAATGAGCAGTTCTTC. This codes for CSVEVGLAGVNEQFF.

In this sample, this clonotype turned up a few times. V is TRBV19 and J is TRBJ2-1; 7 bases map to TRBD1. Germline trimming cut 4 bases from V and 8 bases from J; bases unmatched to any gene: 5. Germline V gene lookup returns CDR1 LNHDA and CDR2 SQIVND (reference sequence). The CDR3 totals 13 residues. In DNA form, the CDR3 reads TGTGCCAGTAGTAAGCGACAGGGCGATGAGCAGTTCTTC. Translated, it gives CASSKRQGDEQFF.

This clonotype occurred a few times. The V call is TRBV6-2 or TRBV6-3, the J call TRBJ2-2, with TRBD1 as a possible D gene (6 bases). Trimming stripped 2 bases from V and 6 bases from J, with 13 bases between. CDR1 MNHEY and CDR2 SVGEGT come from the germline V gene. There are 15 residues in the CDR3. CDR3: CASSYARGSAGELFF. For the CDR3, the DNA is TGTGCCAGCAGTTACGCCAGGGGAAGCGCCGGGGAGCTGTTTTTT.

This clonotype was seen a few times. The V and J genes are TRBV5-4 and TRBJ2-7; D is uncertain. The CDR3 runs 13 residues. The germline V gene has CDR1 SGHNT and CDR2 YYREEE (reference sequence). Trimming pared 0 bases from V and 2 bases from J, leaving 6 bases between. The CDR3 bases are TGTGCCAGCAGCTTGGAAAACCCCTACGAGCAGTACTTC. This codes for CASSLENPYEQYF.

This clonotype was recorded at least ten times. The chain is built from TRBV28 and TRBJ2-7; 13 positions match TRBD2. CDR3 length: 16 amino acids. CDR1 and CDR2 from the germline V gene are MDHEN and SYDVKM. The V segment lost 8 bases and the J segment 0 bases; nucleotides outside the gene matches: 7. Here the CDR3 DNA reads TGTGCCAGCTACGGACTAGCGGGAGTCCCCTCCTACGAGCAGTACTTC. Its translation: CASYGLAGVPSYEQYF.

This clonotype was counted at least ten times. The chain recombines TRBV3-1 with TRBJ2-7; D might be TRBD1 (6 bases). Trimming cost V 3 bases and J 2 bases, with 11 bases left between them. Germline CDR1 LGHDT, CDR2 YNNKEL (reference sequence). The CDR3 has 14 residues. CDR3 loop: CASSQTGGAYEQYF. The DNA for the CDR3 is TGTGCCAGCAGCCAGACAGGTGGGGCCTACGAGCAGTACTTC.

This clonotype was picked up many times. This rearrangement joins TRBV29-1 to TRBJ2-7, with 8 nucleotides matching TRBD2. The CDR3 sequence is 15 residues long. Germline V gene sequence: CDR1 SQVTM, CDR2 ANQGSEA. V lost 4 bases, J lost 3 bases, and 11 bases stayed unmatched. The CDR3 spells CSVALSGRPSYEQYF. CDR3 DNA: TGCAGCGTTGCCCTAAGCGGGAGACCCAGCTACGAGCAGTACTTC.

The chain uses TRBV27 and TRBJ2-1, with D perhaps TRBD2 (7 bases). CDR3 size: 12 residues. V was trimmed by 7 bases and J by 5 bases, leaving 9 bases between them. Germline V gives CDR1 MNHEY, CDR2 SMNVEV (reference sequence). The CDR3 bases are TGTGCCAGCATAGGGGGGGACAATGAGCAGTTCTTC. It translates to CASIGGDNEQFF.

This clonotype was found many times. The CDR3 bases are TGTGCCAGCATCCCCCTCGTGACTAGGGGCGAACTCGAGCAGTACTTC. Translated, it gives CASIPLVTRGELEQYF. The V and J genes are TRBV27 and TRBJ2-7; maybe TRBD2 (6 bases). V gave up 7 bases and J gave up 6 bases, with 25 bases separating them. Germline lookup yields CDR1 MNHEY and CDR2 SMNVEV (reference sequence). The CDR3 has 16 residues.

This clonotype was seen at least ten times. This chain links TRBV20-1 with TRBJ2-1; TRBD2 matches at 8 bases. There are 15 residues in the CDR3. Losses at the gene ends were 4 bases for V and 6 bases for J; bases not matched to a gene: 11. Germline V lookup: CDR1 DFQATT, CDR2 SNEGSKA (reference sequence). The CDR3 here is CSAIGAGGYANEQFF. For the CDR3, the DNA is TGCAGTGCTATCGGGGCGGGAGGTTATGCCAATGAGCAGTTCTTC.